A single sample gave rise to the 27 T cell receptor beta chains below, sequenced in a study of blood T cells in healthy people across ages. It was with a sample-barcoded 5' primer and a J-beta primer mix that a second PCR of roughly 6 to 12 cycles was run. In TCRdb, the 5' RACE reads were re-called with MiXCR into one record per CDR3 protein. The repertoire has around 1.5 million distinct CDR3 sequences, 40% to 50% of them found once; the top ten carry roughly 7.9%. The sequenced sample was blood. All receptors come from a woman between 18 and 29 years old in good health.

This sequence joins TRBV5-6 and TRBJ1-2; D is unclear. The CDR3 covers 15 residues. Germline lookup yields CDR1 SGHDT and CDR2 YYEEEE. The V end was cut by 5 bases, the J end by 8 bases, with 22 bases between. CDR3 sequence reads: CASRQSPTDFSGYTF. The CDR3 DNA sequence: TGTGCCAGCAGGCAGAGCCCTACAGATTTTTCCGGCTACACCTTC.

This chain's CDR3 is CASSLAFTENTEAFF. For the CDR3, the DNA is TGTGCCAGCAGCTTGGCCTTCACAGAGAACACTGAAGCTTTCTTT. V usage is TRBV5-5 and J usage is TRBJ1-1; D unresolved. The CDR3 totals 15 residues. CDR1 and CDR2 from the germline V gene are SGHKS and YYEKEE (reference sequence). The germline V and J ends were trimmed by 0 bases and 1 base, with 10 bases remaining between them.

The chain carries TRBV6-2 or TRBV6-3 and TRBJ2-1; 7 bases match TRBD2. The CDR3 spans 16 residues. Trimming cost V 3 bases and J 3 bases; bases outside gene matches: 8. Germline V lookup: CDR1 MNHEY, CDR2 SVGEGT. CDR3 amino acids: CASSYSGGSIYNEQFF. CDR3 bases: TGTGCCAGCAGTTATTCCGGCGGGAGTATCTACAATGAGCAGTTCTTC.

This clonotype was recorded at least ten times. J is TRBJ2-1 and V is TRBV5-1, with D perhaps TRBD2 (6 bases). This CDR3 has 16 residues. Germline loops: CDR1 SGHRS, CDR2 YFSETQ. The V and J ends lost 0 bases and 4 bases respectively, with 14 bases between them. The CDR3 spells CASSLELALAYNEQFF. In nucleotides, the CDR3 is TGCGCCAGCAGCTTGGAACTAGCTTTGGCATACAATGAGCAGTTCTTC.

The chain has TRBV12-3 or TRBV12-4 and TRBJ1-2, with D uncertain. The CDR3 sequence is 13 residues long. Trimming left V 5 bases short and J 5 bases short, with 12 bases between. The CDR3 DNA is TGTGCCAGCAGTATGGTTGGGGAATATGGCTACACCTTC. It translates to CASSMVGEYGYTF.

This clonotype was seen once. The V call is TRBV12-3 or TRBV12-4, the J call TRBJ1-4; D perhaps matches TRBD1 (5 bases). CDR3 length: 14 amino acids. V was shortened by 6 bases and J by 8 bases, with 16 bases between the two germline ends. The CDR3 is CASRGDSGREKLFF. In nucleotides, the CDR3 is TGTGCCAGCAGAGGAGACAGCGGGAGGGAAAAACTGTTTTTT.

This clonotype has a count of ten or more. This chain joins TRBV20-1 and TRBJ2-5, with 7 positions matching TRBD1. This CDR3 is built from 14 residues. V lost 2 bases to trimming and J lost 3 bases; unmatched junction nucleotides: 6. The germline gives CDR1 DFQATT, CDR2 SNEGSKA (reference sequence). The CDR3 DNA is TGCAGTGCTAGATCCGGGACAGCAGAAGAGACCCAGTACTTC. Translated, it gives CSARSGTAEETQYF.

The chain combines TRBV20-1 with TRBJ2-7; no clear D gene. V was shortened by 0 bases and J by 0 bases, with 15 bases between the two germline ends. The CDR3 contains 16 residues. Germline CDR1 is DFQATT and CDR2 is SNEGSKA (reference sequence). CDR3 bases: TGCAGTGCTAGAGATAGGGTCAGTTCCAGCTCCTACGAGCAGTACTTC. Translating gives CSARDRVSSSSYEQYF.

This clonotype was recorded at least ten times. The rearrangement links TRBV6-2 or TRBV6-3 to TRBJ2-1; D is ambiguous. Germline loops: CDR1 MNHEY, CDR2 SVGEGT. The CDR3 runs 16 residues. The ends were cut back, 0 bases at V and 0 bases at J, with 9 bases in the middle. CDR3 protein: CASSYSRVSSYNEQFF. CDR3 bases: TGTGCCAGCAGTTACTCAAGGGTCAGCTCCTACAATGAGCAGTTCTTC.

The genes are TRBV19 and TRBJ2-6; D possibly matches TRBD1 or TRBD2 (7 bases each). The CDR3 runs to 15 residues. V was shortened by 6 bases and J by 2 bases, with 11 bases between the two germline ends. The germline gives CDR1 LNHDA, CDR2 SQIVND (reference sequence). CDR3 sequence (DNA): TGTGCCAGTAGCGGGGGGACAGCTGGGGCCAACGTCCTGACTTTC. Amino acids: CASSGGTAGANVLTF.

This clonotype was counted a few times. The chain uses TRBV6-1 and TRBJ2-7; 8 bases agree with TRBD1. The J segment lost 4 bases and the V segment lost 7 bases, leaving 6 bases of the junction unmatched. In germline, CDR1 is MNHNS, CDR2 SASEGT. The CDR3 is made up of 13 amino acids. The CDR3 bases are TGTGCCAGCACTACAGGGGGAGCGTACGAGCAGTACTTC. It encodes CASTTGGAYEQYF.

The V gene is TRBV4-1, the J gene TRBJ2-7, with D uncertain. CDR1 and CDR2 (germline): MGHRA, YSYEKL. Trimming left V 5 bases short and J 3 bases short, with 17 bases between. This CDR3 has 15 amino acids. The CDR3 here is CASSRVGDLSYEQYF. For the CDR3, the DNA is TGCGCCAGCAGCAGAGTAGGAGACCTGAGCTACGAGCAGTACTTC.

This clonotype was seen more than once but under ten times. The chain combines TRBV9 with TRBJ1-6, with TRBD1 matching 8 bases. Germline CDR1 is SGDLS and CDR2 is YYNGEE. After removal of 3 bases from V and 9 bases from J, the junction contained 5 bases not matched to a gene. This CDR3 region has 14 residues. CDR3 amino acids: CASSAGTGFSPLHF. The CDR3 nucleotides read TGTGCCAGCAGCGCCGGGACAGGTTTTTCACCCCTCCACTTT. Complete variable domain (other parts from reference TRBV9 and TRBJ1-6): DSGVTQTPKHLITATGQRVTLRCSPRSGDLSVYWYQQSLDQGLQFLIQYYNGEERAKGNILERFSAQQFPDLHSELNLSSLELGDSALYFCASSAGTGFSPLHFGNGTRLTVT.

This clonotype appeared a few times. V and J are TRBV5-1 and TRBJ2-1; maybe TRBD2 (5 bases). V dropped 0 bases and J dropped 7 bases, with 11 bases sitting between them. Germline V lookup: CDR1 SGHRS, CDR2 YFSETQ. The CDR3 extends over 14 amino acids. In DNA form, the CDR3 reads TGCGCCAGCAGCTTGGACGGACTCCGTAATGAGCAGTTCTTC. Amino acids: CASSLDGLRNEQFF.

The chain couples TRBV25-1 to TRBJ2-7; no reliable D call. Germline V gives CDR1 MGHDK, CDR2 SYGVNS. V was shortened by 1 base and J by 2 bases, with 12 bases between the two germline ends. There are 15 residues in the CDR3. The CDR3 DNA reads as TGTGCCAGCAGTGAATTCTCTAGTTTTCCCTACGAGCAGTACTTC. Its translation: CASSEFSSFPYEQYF.

This chain connects TRBV14 to TRBJ1-2; D unresolved. V lost 5 bases and J lost 4, with 11 bases in between. CDR1 and CDR2 from the germline V gene are SGHDN and FVKESK. This CDR3 has 13 residues. The CDR3 nucleotides are TGTGCCAGCAGCAGGGCCGTTGGCTATGGCTACACCTTC. Amino acids: CASSRAVGYGYTF. The variable domain in full, completed from reference TRBV14 and TRBJ1-2, reads EAGVTQFPSHSVIEKGQTVTLRCDPISGHDNLYWYRRVMGKEIKFLLHFVKESKQDESGMPNNRFLAERTGGTYSTLKVQPAELEDSGVYFCASSRAVGYGYTFGSGTRLTVV.

V usage is TRBV28 and J usage is TRBJ2-1; TRBD2 matches at 11 bases. Germline V CDR1 and CDR2: MDHEN, SYDVKM. V trimming: 6 bases; J trimming: 4 bases; junction bases outside the gene matches: 5. This CDR3 spans 15 amino acids. The CDR3 region is CASRKTSGAYNEQFF. The CDR3 nucleotides read TGTGCCAGCAGGAAGACTAGCGGGGCTTACAATGAGCAGTTCTTC. Using reference TRBV28 and TRBJ2-1 for the parts outside the CDR3, the full variable domain is DVKVTQSSRYLVKRTGEKVFLECVQDMDHENMFWYRQDPGLGLRLIYFSYDVKMKEKGDIPEGYSVSREKKERFSLILESASTNQTSMYLCASRKTSGAYNEQFFGPGTRLTVL.

Concerning this clonotype itself: Possible read error: a much larger clone is one base away. The rearrangement links TRBV29-1 to TRBJ2-7; possible D gene TRBD2, 6 bases. The CDR3 covers 14 residues. The germline CDR1 and CDR2 sequences are SQVTM and ANQGSEA. CDR3 region: CSVAIGGWSYGQYF. The CDR3 nucleotides are TGCAGCGTTGCAATCGGGGGATGGTCCTACGGGCAGTACTTC.

This clonotype was observed a few times. The rearrangement links TRBV18 to TRBJ2-7; 8 bases align to TRBD1. The germline CDR1 and CDR2 sequences are KGHSH and LQKENI. This CDR3 region has 14 residues. V lost 4 bases and J lost 3; bases outside the gene matches: 5. The CDR3: CASSLRTGLYEQYF. CDR3 sequence (DNA): TGTGCCAGCTCACTTCGGACAGGGCTCTACGAGCAGTACTTC.

V is TRBV2 and J is TRBJ1-2, with D hard to call. The CDR3 has 14 residues. V was trimmed by 6 bases and J by 3 bases, leaving 14 bases between them. Germline V lookup: CDR1 SNHLY, CDR2 FYNNEI. CDR3 in DNA: TGTGCCAGCAGCGCGAAGGGCCCGGACTATGGCTACACCTTC. Translation gives CASSAKGPDYGYTF. Full variable domain (remainder filled in from reference TRBV2 and TRBJ1-2): EPEVTQTPSHQVTQMGQEVILRCVPISNHLYFYWYRQILGQKVEFLVSFYNNEISEKSEIFDDQFSVERPDGSNFTLKIRSTKLEDSAMYFCASSAKGPDYGYTFGSGTRLTVV.

This clonotype was seen more than once but under ten times. This sequence joins TRBV15 and TRBJ2-7; D uncertain. V lost 4 bases and J 0 bases, leaving 7 bases between the germline ends. This CDR3 is 13 amino acids long. Germline values: CDR1 LNHNV, CDR2 YYDKDF (reference sequence). CDR3 sequence (DNA): TGTGCCACCAGCACTGGGATCTCCTACGAGCAGTACTTC. Encoded protein: CATSTGISYEQYF.

This clonotype was detected only a few times. The chain has TRBV9 and TRBJ2-1; 12 bases are a match to TRBD2. Germline trimming cut 4 bases from V and 9 bases from J; bases unmatched to any gene: 8. In germline, CDR1 is SGDLS, CDR2 YYNGEE. The CDR3 extends over 15 amino acids. DNA of the CDR3: TGTGCCAGCAGCCAGACTAGCGGGGGTTCCCCTGAGCAGTTCTTC. Protein sequence: CASSQTSGGSPEQFF.

The genes are TRBV15 and TRBJ2-5, with D hard to call. The CDR3 length is 15 residues. The germline CDR1 and CDR2 sequences are LNHNV and YYDKDF (reference sequence). The V gene lost 3 bases and the J gene lost 11 bases, with 22 bases spanning the gap. Written as DNA, the CDR3 is TGTGCCACCAGCAGCAGACCCGTGACCAGCAAAGGGCAGTACTTC. The encoded protein is CATSSRPVTSKGQYF.

The rearrangement joins TRBV25-1 to TRBJ1-6; 7 positions agree with TRBD1. V gave up 1 base and J gave up 5 bases; unmatched junction bases: 2. There are 15 residues in the CDR3. Germline V gene sequence: CDR1 MGHDK, CDR2 SYGVNS. This chain's CDR3 is CASSEWGQHNSPLHF. The CDR3 DNA follows: TGTGCCAGCAGTGAATGGGGACAGCATAATTCACCCCTCCACTTT.

This clonotype was observed a handful of times. This chain connects TRBV21-1 to TRBJ1-2; no check of the table's D call, TRBD1, against the DNA was made. TRBV21-1 is a pseudogene segment. CDR3 length equals 15 residues. CDR3 sequence (DNA): TGTGCCAGCAGCAAAGGGCAGGGGCGAGTCTATGGCTACACCTTC. This gives the protein CASSKGQGRVYGYTF.

The chain joins TRBV20-1 to TRBJ2-1; maybe TRBD2 (5 bases). The V end was cut by 4 bases, the J end by 6 bases, with 10 bases between. This CDR3 is 12 amino acids long. The germline V gene encodes CDR1 DFQATT and CDR2 SNEGSKA (reference sequence). For the CDR3, the DNA is TGCAGTGCTAACGGGGTTAGCAATGAGCAGTTCTTC. Its translation: CSANGVSNEQFF.

The sample holds a few counts of this clonotype. This chain links TRBV20-1 with TRBJ2-3; D is unclear. V lost 6 bases and J lost 3, with 10 bases in between. Germline V gives CDR1 DFQATT, CDR2 SNEGSKA (reference sequence). The CDR3 runs to 12 residues. The CDR3 region is CSAETGTDTQYF. The CDR3 bases are TGCAGTGCCGAGACCGGGACAGATACGCAGTATTTT.